These T cell receptor beta chains were read from a single sample in a study of CXCR3-negative and CXCR3-positive naive CD8 T cells. TCRdb re-called the 5' RACE reads; every CDR3 protein appears as one record, without DNA. This sample contains 65,000 to 75,000 distinct CDR3 sequences. Source material: naive CXCR3- CD8+ T cells from blood. These receptors were taken from a human donor in good health. Some clones in this sample may be carry-over from other donors' samples. Each CDR3 is given with its conserved first and last residue. Each record gives: clone size, J gene, V gene, CDR3 protein. Rows may omit the clone size; those that give it use once, few, many or a size class.

. TRBJ2-2 TRBV7-9 CASSPRDYLVGELFF
. TRBJ1-2 TRBV29-1 CSVVKGYGYTF
. TRBJ1-2 TRBV7-9 CASSQGGDGGYTF
. TRBJ2-1 TRBV12-3/TRBV12-4 CASSVSTSGSLDEQFF
. TRBJ2-5 TRBV4-3 CASSQDPAGGLQETQYF
. TRBJ2-1 TRBV29-1 CSVEDAFYNEQFF
. TRBJ2-7 TRBV28 CASSPTGGRALSRYEQYF
. TRBJ1-1 TRBV5-6 CASSLDGWTGTEAFF
. TRBJ2-7 TRBV12-3/TRBV12-4 CASSFSGQSYEQYF
. TRBJ2-5 TRBV11-2 CASSLDLGTGQETQYF
. TRBJ2-3 TRBV5-1 CASSWRGLAEITDTQYF
. TRBJ2-1 TRBV3-1 CASSQGLAGDNEQFF
. TRBJ2-7 TRBV9 CASNEGAPTYEQYF
. TRBJ1-1 TRBV19 CASSYRDTEAFF
. TRBJ1-5 TRBV6-2/TRBV6-3 CASTLRASNQPQHF
. TRBJ2-2 TRBV29-1 CSVVSGGLAGGAGELFF
. TRBJ2-7 TRBV29-1 CSVLGTGVYEQYF
. TRBJ1-1 TRBV27 CASSPGNPGTEAFF
. TRBJ2-2 TRBV15 CATSRDVGTSPGELFF
. TRBJ2-2 TRBV29-1 CSVEVSVNTGELFF
medium-sized TRBJ2-1 TRBV5-1 CASSLSSGDRQFF
. TRBJ1-1 TRBV6-5 CASSYFRDRDGNTEAFF
. TRBJ1-5 TRBV6-2/TRBV6-3 CASSYGNQPQHF
. TRBJ2-1 TRBV11-2 CASSLSEQKFF
. TRBJ2-7 TRBV28 CASSFLTSGGYEQYF
. TRBJ2-2 TRBV20-1 CSGLDKNTGELFF
. TRBJ1-1 TRBV19 CASSGNWNTEAFF